Below, 5 T cell receptor beta chains from the same sample are listed, as sequenced in a study of response to subunit inactivated influenza vaccine. TCRdb re-called the RT-PCR reads through MiXCR, storing one row per CDR3 protein. The sample holds a few hundred thousand distinct CDR3 sequences; 7.2% are singletons and the top ten take 10% to 15%. The input for sequencing was PBMCs from blood, taken less than 30 months after vaccination. These receptors came from a man between 45 and 75 years old who received an inactivated influenza vaccine.

This clonotype was seen more than once but under ten times. V and J are TRBV20-1 and TRBJ2-1; D call uncertain. This CDR3 has 13 amino acids. Trimming took 8 bases from V and 2 from J, leaving 13 bases between them. The germline V gene encodes CDR1 DFQATT and CDR2 SNEGSKA (reference sequence). In DNA form, the CDR3 reads TGCAGTAATACTCCGAACCCCTACAATGAGCAGTTCTTC. It translates to CSNTPNPYNEQFF.

This clonotype came up a few times. This chain connects TRBV5-5 to TRBJ1-5; 9 nucleotides match TRBD1. V gave up 4 bases and J gave up 6 bases; unmatched junction bases: 11. The CDR3 extends over 16 amino acids. Germline CDR1 SGHKS, CDR2 YYEKEE (reference sequence). The chain's CDR3 is CASSGTGGSGGQPQHF. The CDR3 nucleotides read TGTGCCAGCAGCGGAACAGGGGGCTCGGGCGGTCAGCCCCAGCATTTT.

This clonotype was counted a few times. V usage is TRBV10-3 and J usage is TRBJ2-2; 7 nucleotides line up with TRBD1. V dropped 6 bases and J dropped 0; count of bases not matched to a gene: 4. CDR3 length: 15 residues. CDR1 and CDR2 from the germline V gene are ENHRY and SYGVKD. For the CDR3, the DNA is TGTGCCATCAGCCCAGGGACAGCGAACACCGGGGAGCTGTTTTTT. Protein: CAISPGTANTGELFF.

This clonotype was recorded a few times. The V gene is TRBV7-9, the J gene TRBJ2-7; D ambiguous. The CDR3 runs to 14 residues. The germline gives CDR1 SEHNR, CDR2 FQNEAQ (reference sequence). V lost 1 base to trimming and J lost 1 base, with 8 bases between them. In DNA, the CDR3 is TGTGCCAGCAGCTTAGTCGGTCAATCCTACGAGCAGTACTTC. This gives the protein CASSLVGQSYEQYF.

The V gene is TRBV12-3 or TRBV12-4, the J gene TRBJ1-4; 8 bases fit TRBD1. V lost 4 bases, J lost 0 bases, and 7 bases stayed unmatched. The CDR3 covers 17 residues. The CDR3 DNA follows: TGTGCCAGCAGTTCCGACAGGACAGGGACAACTAATGAAAAACTGTTTTTT. Amino acid sequence: CASSSDRTGTTNEKLFF.